One and the same sample provided the 26 T cell receptor beta chains below, sequenced in a study of neurological immune-mediated disorders. TCRdb fed the 5' RACE reads into MiXCR, producing one record per CDR3 protein. The sample shows nearly 60,000 distinct CDR3 sequences, approximately 3.1% of them seen only once. The sample consisted of PBMCs. Source of these receptors: an older woman with multiple sclerosis.

This clonotype was seen at least ten times. The chain recombines TRBV20-1 with TRBJ1-5; possibly TRBD1 for D (5 bases). Trimming cost V 0 bases and J 4 bases, with 16 bases left between them. The CDR3 runs 16 residues. CDR1 is DFQATT and CDR2 is SNEGSKA in the germline V gene (reference sequence). The CDR3 here is CSARDPAQGGNQPQHF. DNA for the CDR3: TGCAGTGCTAGAGATCCAGCCCAGGGTGGTAATCAGCCCCAGCATTTT.

At least ten counts were recorded for this clonotype. The chain couples TRBV4-2 to TRBJ1-2; D unclear. Germline V gene lookup returns CDR1 LGHNA and CDR2 YNFKEQ. The CDR3 loop spans 14 amino acids. V was clipped by 1 base and J by 2 bases, with 8 bases between them. Here the CDR3 DNA reads TGTGCCAGCAGCCAAGCGGGAGAAAACTATGGCTACACCTTC. Translating it yields CASSQAGENYGYTF.

This clonotype was counted ten times or more. The CDR3 DNA follows: TGCGCCAGCAGCTTGGAGCCGCCGGGACTAGCGGGGGTCCACAATGAGCAGTTCTTC. The encoded protein is CASSLEPPGLAGVHNEQFF. This chain uses TRBV5-1 with TRBJ2-1; TRBD2 matches at 14 bases. The CDR3 covers 19 residues. J was trimmed by 5 bases and V by 0 bases; bases with no gene match: 10. Germline CDR1 and CDR2: SGHRS and YFSETQ.

This rearrangement joins TRBV20-1 to TRBJ2-7; TRBD2 might be the D (6 bases). The CDR3 length is 15 residues. Germline CDR1 reads DFQATT; CDR2 reads SNEGSKA (reference sequence). V was shortened by 0 bases and J by 4 bases, with 16 bases between the two germline ends. CDR3 sequence: CSARDERAATYEQYF. CDR3 DNA: TGCAGTGCTAGAGATGAGCGGGCGGCTACGTACGAGCAGTACTTC.

This clonotype was counted only a few times. Given the absence of the conserved phenylalanine or tryptophan at the CDR3 end, a read error is likely. The chain joins TRBV12-3 or TRBV12-4 to TRBJ2-1; D is uncertain. The CDR3 totals 14 residues. The V and J ends lost 1 base and 8 bases respectively, with 12 bases between them. Here the CDR3 reads CASSLGVPTYEQFC. CDR3 in DNA: TGTGCCAGCAGTTTAGGGGTACCGACGTATGAGCAGTTCTGC.

In this sample, this clonotype turned up many times. The rearrangement joins TRBV7-8 to TRBJ1-1; 7 bases line up with TRBD1. Germline V gene lookup returns CDR1 SGHVS and CDR2 FQNEAQ. The V and J ends lost 4 bases and 4 bases, in that order; junction bases with no gene match: 3. The CDR3 spans 13 residues. The CDR3 DNA is TGTGCCAGCAGCTCGACAGGGTTCACTGAAGCTTTCTTT. Translated: CASSSTGFTEAFF.

This clonotype has at least ten counts. The chain combines TRBV12-3 or TRBV12-4 with TRBJ2-1, with no clear D. Trimming shortened V by 6 bases and J by 5 bases, and 14 bases separated the two germline ends. The CDR3 is made up of 14 amino acids. The CDR3 nucleotides are TGTGCCAGCAGACCAGGAATCCGACACAATGAGCAGTTCTTC. It yields the protein CASRPGIRHNEQFF.

This clonotype was counted ten times or more. J is TRBJ1-1 and V is TRBV5-1; TRBD1 is a possible D gene (6 bases). V lost 3 bases to trimming and J lost 4 bases, with 13 bases between them. Germline CDR1 SGHRS, CDR2 YFSETQ. This CDR3 is built from 14 residues. CDR3: CASSSRGGFTEAFF. The DNA of the CDR3 is TGCGCCAGCAGCTCGAGGGGGGGGTTCACTGAAGCTTTCTTT.

Turning to this clonotype: Given a much more abundant clone one base away, this may be a read error. The chain employs TRBV10-3 and TRBJ2-3, with D perhaps given as TRBD1 or TRBD2 (5 bases each). The germline gives CDR1 ENHRY, CDR2 SYGVKD. The CDR3 consists of 14 residues. For the CDR3, the DNA is TGTGCCATCACTGCCGGGGCCCAAACAGATAAGCAGTATTTT. Its translation is CAITAGAQTDKQYF.

This clonotype showed up many times. This chain links TRBV3-1 with TRBJ1-1, with D possibly being TRBD1 (6 bases). Germline V gene sequence: CDR1 LGHDT, CDR2 YNNKEL (reference sequence). Trimming removed 1 base from V and 0 bases from J, with 9 bases in between. The CDR3 runs to 15 residues. The CDR3 DNA reads TGTGCCAGCAGCCAAGGTTCAGGGGTGAACACTGAAGCTTTCTTT. Protein sequence: CASSQGSGVNTEAFF.

The sample holds many counts of this clonotype. The V call is TRBV12-3 or TRBV12-4, the J call TRBJ2-7, with 9 positions matching TRBD1. The CDR3 extends over 15 amino acids. The V gene end was trimmed by 5 bases and the J gene end by 5 bases; junction bases not matched to a gene: 10. The DNA for the CDR3 is TGTGCCAGCAGTACCGCCGGGACAGGGACCCACGAGCAGTACTTC. It yields the protein CASSTAGTGTHEQYF.

This clonotype has a handful of counts. One end of the junction is discordant with germline, which a read error may explain. V and J are TRBV20-1 and TRBJ1-6; D perhaps matches TRBD1 (5 bases). CDR3 length: 15 amino acids. Per the germline V gene, CDR1 is DFQATT and CDR2 is SNEGSKA (reference sequence). CDR3 sequence: CSAIGQGFYNSTLNF. The CDR3 coding sequence is TGCAGTGCTATAGGTCAGGGATTCTATAATTCAACCCTCAACTTT.

This clonotype came up many times. The V and J genes are TRBV7-9 and TRBJ2-2; D gene uncertain. The CDR3 contains 15 residues. CDR1 is SEHNR and CDR2 is FQNEAQ in the germline V gene (reference sequence). Trimming removed 2 bases from V and 1 base from J, with 8 bases in between. In DNA, the CDR3 is TGTGCCAGCAGCTTACCGACAAGGAACACCGGGGAGCTGTTTTTT. Residues: CASSLPTRNTGELFF. The complete variable domain, with remaining parts taken from reference TRBV7-9 and TRBJ2-2, reads DTGVSQNPRHKITKRGQNVTFRCDPISEHNRLYWYRQTLGQGPEFLTYFQNEAQLEKSRLLSDRFSAERPKGSFSTLEIQRTEQGDSAMYLCASSLPTRNTGELFFGEGSRLTVL.

This clonotype was picked up many times. V gene TRBV10-3 combines with J gene TRBJ1-2, with a weak D call TRBD1 (5 bases). CDR3 length equals 15 residues. The germline gives CDR1 ENHRY, CDR2 SYGVKD. V lost 3 bases and J 4 bases, leaving 15 bases between the germline ends. DNA for the CDR3: TGTGCCATCAGTGACTTGACAGTCCTGGGCTATGGCTACACCTTC. This encodes CAISDLTVLGYGYTF.

A few counts support this clonotype. The chain uses TRBV5-1 and TRBJ2-3; TRBD1 is a possible D gene (6 bases). Trimming shortened V by 4 bases and J by 3 bases, and 15 bases separated the two germline ends. CDR1 SGHRS and CDR2 YFSETQ come from the germline V gene. The CDR3 sequence is 15 residues long. CDR3 nucleotide sequence: TGCGCCAGCAGCATGACAGGTCCGACAACAGATACGCAGTATTTT. Protein: CASSMTGPTTDTQYF.

This clonotype was found many times. V and J are TRBV20-1 and TRBJ1-2; D is possibly TRBD1 (6 bases). The CDR3 covers 14 residues. Germline CDR1 and CDR2: DFQATT and SNEGSKA (reference sequence). Deletions cut 0 bases from V and 8 bases from J, with 16 bases between. CDR3 sequence (DNA): TGCAGTGCTAGAGATCACAGGGCCCTGGAGGGCTACACCTTC. Its protein product is CSARDHRALEGYTF.

This clonotype occurred many times. The CDR3 DNA reads as TGTGCCAGCAGCCCCACTTTATACACGGACGGCTCCTACGAGCAGTACTTC. It encodes CASSPTLYTDGSYEQYF. The rearrangement uses TRBV5-6 and TRBJ2-7; D remains ambiguous. The V end was cut by 4 bases, the J end by 0 bases, with 20 bases between. The CDR3 sequence is 17 residues long. Germline V CDR1 and CDR2: SGHDT, YYEEEE.

This clonotype has a count of ten or more. The CDR3 DNA reads as TGTGCCAGCAGCCCCTCCGGTCAGGGGTTTATAGCATCCTACAATGAGCAGTTCTTC. Amino acids: CASSPSGQGFIASYNEQFF. V usage is TRBV7-9 and J usage is TRBJ2-1, with D maybe TRBD1 (6 bases). Germline assignment: CDR1 SEHNR and CDR2 FQNEAQ (reference sequence). The CDR3 extends over 19 amino acids. Trimming took 5 bases from V and 1 from J, leaving 24 bases between them.

This clonotype occurred many times. The chain has TRBV20-1 and TRBJ2-7, with 11 bases fitting TRBD2. This CDR3 contains 13 residues. Germline values: CDR1 DFQATT, CDR2 SNEGSKA (reference sequence). V lost 6 bases to trimming and J lost 4 bases; unmatched junction nucleotides: 5. CDR3 in amino acids: CSASGLAAYEQYF. The DNA of the CDR3 is TGCAGTGCCTCGGGACTAGCGGCTTACGAGCAGTACTTC.

There are many counts of this clonotype. V is TRBV5-1 and J is TRBJ2-1, with TRBD2 matching 7 bases. Trimming at V came to 0 bases and at J to 1 base, leaving 4 bases not matched to a gene. The CDR3 has 16 amino acids. Per germline, CDR1 SGHRS and CDR2 YFSETQ. CDR3 nucleotides: TGCGCCAGCAGCTTGGGTGGGACTATATCCTACAATGAGCAGTTCTTC. It specifies CASSLGGTISYNEQFF.

This clonotype showed up many times. The chain is built from TRBV5-1 and TRBJ2-2; 15 nucleotides line up with TRBD2. V lost 4 bases and J lost 7; bases outside the gene matches: 5. The CDR3 is 16 residues long. Germline V CDR1 and CDR2: SGHRS, YFSETQ. The CDR3 DNA reads TGCGCCAGCAGCGAGGGACTAGCGGGAGGTCACGGGGAGCTGTTTTTT. Translation gives CASSEGLAGGHGELFF.

This clonotype was detected ten times or more. The chain is built from TRBV12-3 or TRBV12-4 and TRBJ2-1, with D perhaps TRBD2 (6 bases). The V end lost 2 bases, the J end lost 15 bases, and 14 bases lay between the germline ends. The length of the CDR3 is 12 residues. CDR3 bases: TGTGCCAGCAGTTTACCCCCGGGACTCTCGTTCTTC. It yields the protein CASSLPPGLSFF.

This clonotype was recorded at least ten times. V usage is TRBV20-1 and J usage is TRBJ1-2; D uncertain. The CDR3 loop spans 12 amino acids. The ends were cut back, 3 bases at V and 2 bases at J, with 7 bases in the middle. Germline V gives CDR1 DFQATT, CDR2 SNEGSKA (reference sequence). The CDR3 here is CSASRANYGYTF. CDR3 sequence (DNA): TGCAGTGCTAGTCGGGCAAACTATGGCTACACCTTC.

The genes are TRBV6-5 and TRBJ2-3; the D is unclear. The germline gives CDR1 MNHEY, CDR2 SVGAGI. V was shortened by 6 bases and J by 0 bases, with 7 bases between the two germline ends. The CDR3 totals 13 residues. Here the CDR3 DNA reads TGTGCCAGCAGGGTTCCTAGCACAGATACGCAGTATTTT. Its protein is CASRVPSTDTQYF.

Ten or more counts support this clonotype. V is TRBV6-2 or TRBV6-3 and J is TRBJ2-3; 11 nucleotides align to TRBD1. V lost 5 bases and J lost 4; bases outside the gene matches: 8. CDR1 MNHEY and CDR2 SVGEGT come from the germline V gene. This CDR3 has 16 residues. CDR3 in DNA: TGTGCCAGCAGTACGTACCCGGACAGGGGGCCAGATACGCAGTATTTT. Translation gives CASSTYPDRGPDTQYF.

V usage is TRBV4-1 and J usage is TRBJ1-1; D is uncertain. V was pared by 1 base and J by 0 bases, with 15 bases between. This CDR3 comprises 17 residues. Germline values: CDR1 MGHRA, CDR2 YSYEKL. In DNA form, the CDR3 reads TGCGCCAGCAGCCAAGTCGGACGGGCCCCCCTGAACACTGAAGCTTTCTTT. It codes for CASSQVGRAPLNTEAFF.